This T cell receptor (beta chain) was identified during a study of response to subunit inactivated influenza vaccine. Study findings and constraints: Every seasonal influenza vaccination brings in few new T cells, the authors suggested.

As for this clonotype: What it binds is unknown.

TCRdb used MiXCR to reprocess the RT-PCR reads, holding one entry per CDR3 protein. Of a few hundred thousand distinct CDR3 sequences listed, roughly 22% are singletons. CDR1 is LNHDA, CDR2 SQIVND, per germline (reference sequence). CDR3 length equals 16 residues. The germline V and J ends were trimmed by 0 bases and 2 bases, with 13 bases remaining between them. The TCR sequence derives from a man aged 45 to 75 who received an inactivated influenza vaccine. The source was PBMCs from blood, collected about 20 months after vaccination. The V call is TRBV19, the J call TRBJ1-2; D is perhaps TRBD1 (6 bases). CDR3 residues: CASSIDGGAPNYGYTF. The CDR3 DNA sequence: TGTGCCAGTAGTATAGACGGGGGCGCGCCCAACTATGGCTACACCTTC.